The source of this T cell receptor (beta chain) is a study of control samples from healthy donors and cancer patients (TCRdb year 2020). Library creation used the immunoSEQ multiplex PCR assay. Sourced from immuneACCESS, this table was stored by TCRdb with only in-frame sequences that have V and J called. A share of the clones is absent; for the studies checked, an unresolved V gene accounts for under half, and the remainder has no known explanation. The sample table contains about 40,000 clones; only one count was recorded for about 93% of them. The top ten clones comprise 3.6% of the sample. Concerning this clone: Its binding antigen is unknown. The input lacks base qualities; no much larger clone sits a single base away.

Trimming removed 2 bases from V and 5 bases from J, leaving 12 bases between the germline ends. As encoded in the germline V gene, CDR1 is SGHVS while CDR2 is FNYEAQ. The CDR3 runs 14 residues from the cysteine to the phenylalanine. Only the CDR3 DNA is retained, 42 bases long and in frame from the first base. Sequencing used blood. The TCR originated in a woman aged 45-59 years in good health. This receptor chain uses TRBV7-6 and TRBJ2-5; TRBD1 is a weak D gene call, 5 bases matching. Here is the DNA: TGTGCCAGCAGCTTAAGCAGGGTAGGGGAGACCCAGTACTTC. It translates to CASSLSRVGETQYF.